Listed here are 24 T cell receptor beta chains from one sample, sequenced in a study of response to subunit inactivated influenza vaccine. Using its own MiXCR run on the RT-PCR reads, TCRdb lists one record per CDR3 protein. The sample lists about 530,000 distinct CDR3 sequences; around 13% were seen once. The sample here was PBMCs from blood, taken 45 days after vaccination. Receptors were obtained from a man aged 45-60 years who received an inactivated influenza vaccine.

Only a few counts were recorded for this clonotype. The chain is built from TRBV24-1 and TRBJ2-1; TRBD2 matches 7 bases. Trimming took 1 base from V and 9 from J; bases not matched to a gene: 14. This CDR3 region has 17 residues. Germline CDR1 and CDR2: KGHDR and SFDVKD. This CDR3 is CATSDFYPGTTIGEQFF. CDR3 sequence (DNA): TGTGCCACCAGTGATTTTTATCCCGGGACTACGATCGGTGAGCAGTTCTTC.

The V and J genes are TRBV20-1 and TRBJ2-3, with D hard to call. The CDR3 runs to 13 residues. Germline V CDR1 and CDR2: DFQATT, SNEGSKA (reference sequence). V dropped 3 bases and J dropped 2 bases, with 9 bases sitting between them. Written as DNA, the CDR3 is TGCAGTGCTAGGGGCGGCCACACAGATACGCAGTATTTT. Encoded protein: CSARGGHTDTQYF.

This chain joins TRBV7-8 and TRBJ2-3; D remains ambiguous. V lost 5 bases to trimming and J lost 0 bases, with 15 bases between them. This CDR3 has 16 amino acids. Germline CDR1 is SGHVS and CDR2 is FQNEAQ. CDR3: CASSVPAGFSTDTQYF. DNA of the CDR3: TGTGCCAGCAGCGTCCCGGCAGGCTTTAGCACAGATACGCAGTATTTT.

J is TRBJ2-1 and V is TRBV20-1, with unresolved D. The CDR3 is made up of 13 amino acids. Germline V gene sequence: CDR1 DFQATT, CDR2 SNEGSKA (reference sequence). V was clipped by 3 bases and J by 5 bases, with 11 bases between them. The CDR3 bases are TGCAGTGCTAGGCCCGGGTATCACAATGAGCAGTTCTTC. Its translation is CSARPGYHNEQFF.

This clonotype showed up just a few times. CDR3 protein: CASSYSPRELFF. In DNA form, the CDR3 reads TGTGCCAGCAGTTATTCCCCCAGAGAGCTGTTTTTT. The chain joins TRBV6-2 or TRBV6-3 to TRBJ2-2; D not resolved. The CDR3 length is 12 residues. The V end was cut by 3 bases, the J end by 11 bases, with 10 bases between. CDR1 is MNHEY and CDR2 is SVGEGT in the germline V gene.

The chain carries TRBV7-2 and TRBJ2-7, with a weak D call TRBD2 (5 bases). CDR3 size: 15 residues. With 2 bases removed from V and 4 bases from J, the gap between germline ends came to 15 bases. In germline, CDR1 is SGHTA, CDR2 FQGNSA. CDR3 loop: CASSLIWSSSYEQYF. The CDR3 DNA reads as TGTGCCAGCAGCTTAATTTGGTCTAGCTCTTACGAGCAGTACTTC.

This clonotype was picked up many times. The chain carries TRBV7-9 and TRBJ2-5; TRBD2 matches at 10 bases. Germline V CDR1 and CDR2: SEHNR, FQNEAQ (reference sequence). V was clipped by 0 bases and J by 9 bases; unmatched bases: 7. The CDR3 totals 15 residues. The CDR3 DNA follows: TGTGCCAGCAGCTTAGCCGGGACTAGCGTTGTTGCCCAGTACTTC. Amino acids: CASSLAGTSVVAQYF. The full variable domain, rest sourced from reference TRBV7-9 and TRBJ2-5, is DTGVSQNPRHKITKRGQNVTFRCDPISEHNRLYWYRQTLGQGPEFLTYFQNEAQLEKSRLLSDRFSAERPKGSFSTLEIQRTEQGDSAMYLCASSLAGTSVVAQYFGPGTRLLVL.

This clonotype appeared many times. The chain employs TRBV12-3 or TRBV12-4 and TRBJ1-1, with TRBD1 matching 10 bases. V dropped 6 bases and J dropped 3; count of bases not matched to a gene: 7. The CDR3 has 15 amino acids. This CDR3 is CASRRQGAQHTEAFF. The CDR3 DNA sequence: TGTGCCAGCAGGAGACAGGGGGCGCAGCACACTGAAGCTTTCTTT.

The chain is built from TRBV3-1 and TRBJ2-5, with 10 positions matching TRBD1. Germline V gene data show CDR1 as LGHDT and CDR2 as YNNKEL (reference sequence). This CDR3 contains 15 residues. V trimming: 6 bases; J trimming: 5 bases; junction bases outside the gene matches: 9. The CDR3 sequence is CASSYPGTGDETQYF. CDR3 coding DNA: TGTGCCAGCAGTTATCCCGGGACAGGGGACGAGACCCAGTACTTC.

The V and J genes are TRBV20-1 and TRBJ2-3; 9 bases align to TRBD2. The CDR3 extends over 15 amino acids. J gave up 5 bases and V 3 bases, and 9 bases lay outside the gene matches. Germline lookup yields CDR1 DFQATT and CDR2 SNEGSKA (reference sequence). CDR3 bases: TGCAGTGCTAGTCGGCGGGGGGGCCTTGGAGATACGCAGTATTTT. Translation gives CSASRRGGLGDTQYF.

This clonotype was detected only a few times. V and J are TRBV7-2 and TRBJ2-3; 9 nucleotides line up with TRBD1. With V trimmed by 3 bases and J by 3 bases, 13 bases remained unmatched. From germline, CDR1 is SGHTA and CDR2 FQGNSA. The CDR3 loop spans 18 amino acids. The CDR3 region has the DNA TGTGCCAGCAGCTTCGCTATTTACGGGACAGGGTGGACAGATACGCAGTATTTT. Its protein is CASSFAIYGTGWTDTQYF.

This clonotype was recorded a few times. The rearrangement links TRBV20-1 to TRBJ2-7, with a tentative D call TRBD2 (7 bases). CDR1 and CDR2 from the germline V gene are DFQATT and SNEGSKA (reference sequence). The CDR3 covers 14 residues. Trimming left V 3 bases short and J 6 bases short, with 18 bases between. The CDR3 DNA reads as TGCAGTGCTAGTAGGGGGGAACTAGCGCTCGAGCAGTACTTC. Encoded protein: CSASRGELALEQYF.

V and J are TRBV5-1 and TRBJ2-7; a possible D gene is TRBD1 (8 bases). The ends were cut back, 4 bases at V and 2 bases at J, with 16 bases in the middle. The CDR3 spans 15 residues. In germline, CDR1 is SGHRS, CDR2 YFSETQ. CDR3 amino acids: CASSGRDRLTYEQYF. Written as DNA, the CDR3 is TGCGCCAGCAGCGGGAGGGACAGGCTTACCTACGAGCAGTACTTC.

There are a few counts of this clonotype. A read error may account for a junction end that differs from germline. This chain connects TRBV3-1 to TRBJ2-7; 8 positions match TRBD1. The V gene's germline CDR1 is LGHDT and CDR2 YNNKEL (reference sequence). This CDR3 has 15 amino acids. CDR3 sequence reads: CASSQSGTGAYEQYF. CDR3 DNA sequence: TGCGCCAGCAGCCAATCCGGGACAGGAGCCTACGAGCAGTACTTC.

This clonotype has a count of ten or more. The chain has TRBV12-3 or TRBV12-4 and TRBJ2-3; D gene unclear. The CDR3 totals 16 residues. V lost 5 bases to trimming and J lost 1 base, with 16 bases between them. CDR3 amino acids: CASSPGGKTGTDTQYF. For the CDR3, the DNA is TGTGCCAGCAGTCCCGGTGGGAAAACAGGCACAGATACGCAGTATTTT.

CDR3 coding DNA: TGTGCCAGCAGCGTCCTAGCGGGCGGAAACAATGAGCAGTTCTTC. As protein: CASSVLAGGNNEQFF. The chain links TRBV9 to TRBJ2-1; 8 nucleotides match TRBD2. V was clipped by 2 bases and J by 5 bases; unmatched bases: 6. This CDR3 is 15 amino acids long. The V gene's germline CDR1 is SGDLS and CDR2 YYNGEE.

The V and J genes are TRBV20-1 and TRBJ1-2; D ambiguous. Germline values: CDR1 DFQATT, CDR2 SNEGSKA (reference sequence). V was cut by 5 bases and J by 7 bases, with 20 bases left in between. CDR3 length equals 14 residues. The CDR3 region is CSAEAVPRERGYTF. CDR3 sequence (DNA): TGCAGTGCTGAGGCCGTTCCCCGGGAGCGTGGCTACACCTTC.

The rearrangement links TRBV28 to TRBJ2-5, with D possibly TRBD1 on 6 matching bases. CDR3 length: 14 amino acids. The V end lost 7 bases, the J end lost 4 bases, and 16 bases lay between the germline ends. Per germline, CDR1 MDHEN and CDR2 SYDVKM. CDR3 in amino acids: CASISLGTRETQYF. The CDR3 nucleotides are TGTGCCAGCATTTCACTTGGGACAAGAGAGACCCAGTACTTC.

This clonotype was found a few times. This sequence joins TRBV12-3 or TRBV12-4 and TRBJ1-4; D gene uncertain. The CDR3 has 17 amino acids. Trimming took 5 bases from V and 0 from J, leaving 16 bases between them. CDR3 sequence (DNA): TGTGCCAGCAGTCTAGGACGGTGGGCTTCAACTAATGAAAAACTGTTTTTT. It is translated as CASSLGRWASTNEKLFF.

The table lists this clonotype with many counts. The rearrangement joins TRBV16 to TRBJ1-5; 10 bases fit TRBD1. The V gene end was trimmed by 4 bases and the J gene end by 6 bases; junction bases not matched to a gene: 3. Germline V gene lookup returns CDR1 KGHSY and CDR2 FQNENV. There are 14 residues in the CDR3. The CDR3 bases are TGTGCCAGCAGCCGCGGGACAGGGGTTCAGCCCCAGCATTTT. Translating it yields CASSRGTGVQPQHF.

The chain employs TRBV7-2 and TRBJ2-7; D ambiguous. Germline V gene sequence: CDR1 SGHTA, CDR2 FQGNSA. Trimming removed 5 bases from V and 3 bases from J, with 11 bases in between. The CDR3 runs 13 residues. The CDR3 region is CASSPYPGYEQYF. CDR3 in DNA: TGTGCCAGCAGCCCCTACCCGGGCTACGAGCAGTACTTC.

This clonotype came up many times. This chain connects TRBV5-1 to TRBJ2-7; 7 nucleotides align to TRBD1. V lost 1 base to trimming and J lost 5 bases; unmatched junction nucleotides: 3. The CDR3 consists of 13 residues. The V gene's germline CDR1 is SGHRS and CDR2 YFSETQ. The CDR3 bases are TGCGCCAGCAGCTTGCACAGGGGCCACGAGCAGTACTTC. Residues: CASSLHRGHEQYF.

The V and J genes are TRBV9 and TRBJ2-7, with 10 bases matching TRBD2. The CDR3 contains 16 residues. From germline, CDR1 is SGDLS and CDR2 YYNGEE. V was pared by 0 bases and J by 5 bases, with 8 bases of the junction left unmatched. This CDR3 is CASSVVPSGSINEQYF. The CDR3, as DNA: TGTGCCAGCAGCGTAGTTCCTAGCGGGAGCATAAACGAGCAGTACTTC.

This sequence joins TRBV6-2 or TRBV6-3 and TRBJ2-7; perhaps TRBD2 as D (6 bases). The CDR3 runs to 14 residues. Germline CDR1 is MNHEY and CDR2 is SVGEGT. V shed 0 bases and J shed 5 bases, with 11 bases lying between them. CDR3 sequence: CASSYSGGRNEQYF. DNA of the CDR3: TGTGCCAGCAGTTACTCAGGAGGGCGCAACGAGCAGTACTTC.